These 21 T cell receptor beta chains were sequenced from one sample in a study of vaccination and CD4 T cells after COVID-19. Treatment in this sample: roughly 11-day PBMC culture with coronavirus spike peptide pools or control peptides (ViraFEST assay). No antigen is known for these receptors. Sequenced with the Oncomine TCR Beta short-read assay was DNA taken from cultured CD4+ T cells. TCRdb redid the calling of the PCR reads with MiXCR, one entry per CDR3 protein. The sample holds more than 6,000 distinct CDR3 sequences; around 45% are singletons and the top ten take approximately 22%. Input material: CD4+ T cells from blood, cultured in vitro. These receptors were collected from a human donor who had recovered from COVID-19.

V and J are TRBV15 and TRBJ2-3; D unclear. The CDR3 runs 13 residues. Germline assignment: CDR1 LNHNV and CDR2 YYDKDF (reference sequence). Trimming took off 1 base at V and 4 bases at J, with 6 bases between the two ends. CDR3: CATSRVVADTQYF. The CDR3 DNA is TGTGCCACCAGCAGAGTGGTCGCAGATACGCAGTATTTT.

This rearrangement joins TRBV10-3 to TRBJ1-1; possibly TRBD1 for D (5 bases). The germline V gene has CDR1 ENHRY and CDR2 SYGVKD. Trimming cost V 6 bases and J 0 bases, with 8 bases left between them. The CDR3 covers 13 residues. The CDR3 spells CAIRDTMNTEAFF. The CDR3 DNA follows: TGTGCCATCAGGGACACCATGAACACTGAAGCTTTCTTT.

A few counts support this clonotype. The chain joins TRBV12-2 to TRBJ1-1; the table calls TRBD1, which could not be checked here. TRBV12-2 is recorded as a pseudogene. The CDR3 is 13 residues long. CDR3 bases: TGTGCAAGTCGCTTCAAAGGACAGGGACGGGCTTTCTTT. Amino acid sequence: CASRFKGQGRAFF.

This chain connects TRBV11-3 to TRBJ2-1; TRBD1 matches 9 bases. Germline V gives CDR1 SGHNT, CDR2 YENEEA. Unmatched junction bases numbered 11, after V lost 3 bases and J lost 5 bases. This CDR3 contains 17 residues. CDR3 DNA: TGTGCCAGCAGCTTTGGTATTGGCGGGACAGGGCACAATGAGCAGTTCTTC. Translated: CASSFGIGGTGHNEQFF. Full variable domain (rest looked up from reference TRBV11-3 and TRBJ2-1): EAGVVQSPRYKIIEKKQPVAFWCNPISGHNTLYWYLQNLGQGPELLIRYENEEAVDDSQLPKDRFSAERLKGVDSTLKIQPAELGDSAVYLCASSFGIGGTGHNEQFFGPGTRLTVL.

V is TRBV6-1 and J is TRBJ2-7; 9 nucleotides match TRBD1. The CDR3 is made up of 15 amino acids. Germline loops: CDR1 MNHNS, CDR2 SASEGT. The V and J ends lost 4 bases and 6 bases, in that order; junction bases with no gene match: 10. The CDR3 loop reads CASSVPGQGKGEQYF. In DNA form, the CDR3 reads TGTGCCAGCAGTGTACCGGGACAGGGAAAGGGCGAGCAGTACTTC.

The chain links TRBV7-2 to TRBJ2-1; D is undetermined. The CDR3 spans 15 residues. The germline V and J ends were trimmed by 5 bases and 2 bases, with 13 bases remaining between them. The germline V gene has CDR1 SGHTA and CDR2 FQGNSA. The CDR3 protein is CASSTDTAPYNEQFF. CDR3 nucleotides: TGTGCCAGCAGCACCGACACGGCCCCCTACAATGAGCAGTTCTTC.

V usage is TRBV20-1 and J usage is TRBJ2-5, with 14 bases that match TRBD2. Trimming at V came to 2 bases and at J to 5 bases, leaving 4 bases not matched to a gene. This CDR3 has 15 residues. CDR1 and CDR2 from the germline V gene are DFQATT and SNEGSKA (reference sequence). CDR3 coding DNA: TGCAGTGCTAGACCTCGGACTAGCGGGAGGGAGACCCAGTACTTC. This codes for CSARPRTSGRETQYF.

CDR3 DNA: TGTGCCAGCTCAGCCGGGACAGGGGGTTACACTGAAGCTTTCTTT. Translation: CASSAGTGGYTEAFF. The V gene is TRBV18, the J gene TRBJ1-1, with 11 bases identical to TRBD1. In germline, CDR1 is KGHSH, CDR2 LQKENI. The V gene end was trimmed by 5 bases and the J gene end by 3 bases; junction bases not matched to a gene: 5. The CDR3 has 15 residues.

For this clonotype: Germline is not matched at one junction end, which may reflect a read error. The chain carries TRBV10-3 and TRBJ2-7; possible D gene TRBD1, 5 bases. Germline V lookup: CDR1 ENHRY, CDR2 SYGVKD. The CDR3 runs to 13 residues. The CDR3 DNA is TGTGCCATCGGTGAGACGATCAGGGCCGTAGTGTCCTTC. The encoded protein is CAIGETIRAVVSF.

CDR3 sequence reads: CASDRAGGIQPDTQYF. CDR3 sequence (DNA): TGTGCCAGTGACAGAGCGGGAGGGATCCAGCCAGATACGCAGTATTTT. The V call is TRBV19, the J call TRBJ2-3; TRBD2 matches 10 bases. Germline CDR1 is LNHDA and CDR2 is SQIVND (reference sequence). The length of the CDR3 is 16 residues. Germline trimming cut 8 bases from V and 4 bases from J; bases unmatched to any gene: 12.

V gene TRBV15 combines with J gene TRBJ2-6; tentative D call: TRBD1 (5 bases). The V and J ends lost 4 bases and 4 bases respectively, with 11 bases between them. Germline CDR1 and CDR2: LNHNV and YYDKDF (reference sequence). The CDR3 sequence is 15 residues long. CDR3 region: CATSTLRTGANVLTF. The CDR3 DNA sequence: TGTGCCACCAGCACCCTACGGACAGGGGCCAACGTCCTGACTTTC.

A few counts support this clonotype. The CDR3: CASRGTGTRHEQFF. CDR3 nucleotide sequence: TGCGCCAGCAGGGGGACAGGGACTAGACATGAGCAGTTCTTC. The genes are TRBV5-1 and TRBJ2-1, with D possibly being TRBD1 (9 bases). This CDR3 is built from 14 residues. V was cut by 5 bases and J by 8 bases, with 17 bases left in between. CDR1 and CDR2 (germline): SGHRS, YFSETQ.

The chain employs TRBV6-1 and TRBJ2-2; D may be TRBD2 (5 bases). Germline lookup yields CDR1 MNHNS and CDR2 SASEGT. V lost 6 bases and J lost 5, with 10 bases in between. CDR3 length equals 13 residues. DNA of the CDR3: TGTGCCAGCAGGATAGCGTCGACCGGGGAGCTGTTTTTT. This sequence encodes CASRIASTGELFF.

The chain employs TRBV2 and TRBJ2-5; D is perhaps TRBD1 (5 bases). Trimming shortened V by 3 bases and J by 5 bases, and 10 bases separated the two germline ends. Looked up from germline, CDR1 is SNHLY and CDR2 is FYNNEI. The CDR3 runs 13 residues. The DNA of the CDR3 is TGTGCCAGCAGTGACAGGGCCCGGGAGACCCAGTACTTC. Its protein is CASSDRARETQYF.

This chain joins TRBV6-1 and TRBJ1-6; TRBD1 matches 7 bases. This CDR3 contains 15 residues. Germline V gives CDR1 MNHNS, CDR2 SASEGT. V trimming: 6 bases; J trimming: 7 bases; junction bases outside the gene matches: 9. The CDR3 sequence: CASRSPRGKNSPLHF. The CDR3 DNA follows: TGTGCCAGCAGATCCCCCAGGGGGAAAAATTCACCCCTCCACTTT.

This chain uses TRBV6-1 with TRBJ2-7; 9 nucleotides align to TRBD2. There are 20 residues in the CDR3. In germline, CDR1 is MNHNS, CDR2 SASEGT. Losses at the gene ends were 2 bases for V and 3 bases for J; bases not matched to a gene: 20. The CDR3 sequence is CASSELSGAGGRHPIYEQYF. The CDR3 DNA sequence: TGTGCCAGCAGTGAATTGTCCGGAGCGGGGGGACGACACCCTATCTACGAGCAGTACTTC.

This clonotype was counted between two and nine times. The CDR3 reads CASSSKFTDTQYF. The CDR3 DNA sequence: TGCGCCAGCAGCTCGAAGTTTACAGATACGCAGTATTTT. The genes are TRBV5-1 and TRBJ2-3; D unclear. Germline V gene data show CDR1 as SGHRS and CDR2 as YFSETQ. The CDR3 totals 13 residues. V was shortened by 3 bases and J by 3 bases, with 8 bases between the two germline ends.

This clonotype has more than one count but fewer than ten. V is TRBV20-1 and J is TRBJ1-2; D might be TRBD1 (5 bases). Germline loops: CDR1 DFQATT, CDR2 SNEGSKA (reference sequence). Between the trimmed V and J ends, which lost 7 bases and 3 bases, there was a span of 15 bases. The CDR3 runs to 13 residues. The CDR3, as DNA: TGCAGTGGGTCTGAGGGGTCGGACTATGGCTACACCTTC. Encoded protein: CSGSEGSDYGYTF.

Sample share makes this clonotype large. This rearrangement joins TRBV20-1 to TRBJ2-3, with D possibly TRBD2 on 6 matching bases. This CDR3 contains 12 residues. The V end lost 3 bases, the J end lost 5 bases, and 9 bases lay between the germline ends. Germline lookup yields CDR1 DFQATT and CDR2 SNEGSKA (reference sequence). The CDR3 spells CSASRGGDTQYF. CDR3 nucleotides: TGCAGTGCTAGTCGGGGAGGAGATACGCAGTATTTT.

This chain links TRBV5-6 with TRBJ1-2, with D perhaps TRBD1 (6 bases). Germline V gives CDR1 SGHDT, CDR2 YYEEEE. V was pared by 7 bases and J by 0 bases, with 16 bases between. CDR3 length: 15 amino acids. CDR3 region: CASALGGQPNYGYTF. CDR3 coding DNA: TGTGCCAGCGCGCTAGGGGGTCAGCCTAACTATGGCTACACCTTC.

This clonotype was seen a handful of times. The chain combines TRBV24-1 with TRBJ2-1, with 10 bases aligning to TRBD2. This CDR3 contains 16 residues. The V and J ends lost 1 base and 5 bases, in that order; junction bases with no gene match: 4. Germline V gene lookup returns CDR1 KGHDR and CDR2 SFDVKD. CDR3 sequence: CATSDLGLAGDNEQFF. CDR3 DNA sequence: TGTGCCACCAGTGATTTAGGCCTAGCGGGAGACAATGAGCAGTTCTTC.